This T cell receptor (beta chain) was recorded in a study of cytomegalovirus exposure and HLA in healthy donors. Study results and caveats: Immune exposure information comprised only CMV serostatus.

About this clone: Its specificity is not known.

The V end was cut by 6 bases, the J end by 0 bases, with 18 bases between. Germline-derived CDR1 and CDR2 are MDHEN and SYDVKM. The CDR3 length is 17 residues. The PCR employed 60 Vbeta primers together with 13 Jbeta primers. The data were produced by immunoSEQ multiplex PCR, yet TCRdb's version contains in-frame clones alone and is incomplete. This sample has some 110,000 clones, with 55% to 75% found just once. The specimen sequenced was PBMCs. This receptor was identified in a man aged 25 to 40 in good health and CMV-seropositive. The chain joins TRBV28 to TRBJ2-4, with a possible D match to TRBD1 (7 bases). CDR3: CASRPGGLTLAKNIQYF. In nucleotides, the CDR3 is TGTGCCAGCAGGCCAGGGGGGCTCACCTTAGCCAAAAACATTCAGTACTTC.